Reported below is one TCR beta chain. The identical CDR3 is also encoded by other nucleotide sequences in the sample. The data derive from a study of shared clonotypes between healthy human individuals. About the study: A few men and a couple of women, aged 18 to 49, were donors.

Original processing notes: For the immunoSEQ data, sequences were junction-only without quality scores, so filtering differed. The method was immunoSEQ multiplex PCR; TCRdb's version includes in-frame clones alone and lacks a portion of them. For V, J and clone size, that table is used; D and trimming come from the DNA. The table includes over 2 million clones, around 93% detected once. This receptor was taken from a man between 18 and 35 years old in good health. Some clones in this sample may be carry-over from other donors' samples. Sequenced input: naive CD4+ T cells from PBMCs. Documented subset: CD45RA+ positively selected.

The DNA for the CDR3 is TGTGCCAGCTCACCGGATCTGAACACTGAAGCTTTCTTT. This codes for CASSPDLNTEAFF. This chain joins TRBV18 and TRBJ1-1; D ambiguous. V was pared by 3 bases and J by 0 bases, with 5 bases between. Germline lookup yields CDR1 KGHSH and CDR2 LQKENI. The CDR3 sequence is 13 residues long.